These T cell receptor beta chains were read from a single sample in a study of cytomegalovirus exposure and HLA in healthy donors. The repertoire was sequenced with immunoSEQ multiplex PCR; TCRdb's copy has only in-frame clones and lacks some. The data show about 220,000 clones, 82% seen once. The sequenced material came from PBMCs. The receptors here all came from a woman aged 40 to 50 in good health and CMV-seropositive. Both conserved end residues are part of each CDR3. Fields, in order: D gene, clone size, J gene, V gene, CDR3 protein, CDR3 DNA. D genes are given only for firm matches. Expanded clones are given a class, and other clones once, few, many or no size at all.

NA	NA	TRBJ2-4	TRBV10-3	CAIGAGGLKNIQYF	TGTGCCATCGGGGCAGGGGGACTCAAAAACATTCAGTACTTC
NA	NA	TRBJ1-4	TRBV11-2	CASSPATAGNEKLFF	TGTGCCAGCAGCCCCGCCACAGCGGGTAATGAAAAACTGTTTTTT
NA	NA	TRBJ2-7	TRBV7-2	CASSLGQGTYEQYF	TGTGCCAGCAGCTTAGGCCAGGGAACCTACGAGCAGTACTTC
TRBD2	NA	TRBJ2-3	TRBV7-7	CASSAAGGTDTQYF	TGTGCCAGCAGCGCAGCGGGGGGGACAGATACGCAGTATTTT
TRBD1	NA	TRBJ1-1	TRBV4-1	CASSSLAGGTLGNAEAFF	TGCGCCAGCAGCTCCCTTGCAGGGGGCACCCTGGGGAACGCTGAAGCTTTCTTT
NA	NA	TRBJ1-2	TRBV2	CARGRTDNYGYTF	TGTGCCAGGGGACGGACAGATAACTATGGCTACACCTTC
TRBD2	NA	TRBJ2-1	TRBV6-5	CASSSASGGSNEQFF	TGTGCCAGCAGCTCTGCGAGCGGGGGGTCCAATGAGCAGTTCTTC
NA	few	TRBJ2-7	TRBV5-6	CASSLWSLHLVFYEQYF	TGTGCCAGCAGCTTGTGGAGTCTCCACCTCGTTTTTTACGAGCAGTACTTC
TRBD2	NA	TRBJ2-7	TRBV2	CASSPRESGDAYEQYF	TGTGCCAGCAGTCCCCGGGAGAGCGGGGATGCCTACGAGCAGTACTTC
NA	NA	TRBJ2-1	TRBV9	CASSVLLKGDNEQFF	TGTGCCAGCAGCGTCCTTCTTAAAGGGGACAATGAGCAGTTCTTC
NA	NA	TRBJ2-7	TRBV27	CASSSLGTRGGSYEQYF	TGTGCCAGCAGTTCCCTGGGGACACGCGGCGGCTCCTACGAGCAGTACTTC
NA	NA	TRBJ2-2	TRBV4-1	CASSQVQGSAGELFF	TGCGCCAGCAGCCAAGTTCAGGGGTCAGCCGGGGAGCTGTTTTTT
TRBD1	NA	TRBJ2-1	TRBV27	CASSLSGTVTYNEQFF	TGTGCCAGCAGTTTATCTGGGACAGTTACCTACAATGAGCAGTTCTTC
NA	NA	TRBJ1-6	TRBV7-6	CASSLAPDRGSPLHF	TGTGCCAGCAGCTTAGCCCCGGACCGAGGGTCACCCCTCCACTTT
TRBD1	once	TRBJ1-5	TRBV9	CASSPGTGGNQPQHF	TGTGCCAGCAGCCCTGGGACAGGGGGTAATCAGCCCCAGCATTTT
NA	NA	TRBJ2-5	TRBV19	CASAQGNQETQYF	TGTGCCAGTGCGCAGGGAAACCAAGAGACCCAGTACTTC
NA	NA	TRBJ1-2	TRBV6-1	CASIEGGLGYTF	TGTGCCAGCATCGAGGGTGGTCTTGGCTACACCTTC
NA	NA	TRBJ2-1	TRBV30	CAWSEGLYNEQFF	TGTGCCTGGAGTGAAGGACTTTACAATGAGCAGTTCTTC
TRBD1	NA	TRBJ2-7	TRBV14	CASSATGKYEQYF	TGTGCCAGCAGCGCGACAGGGAAATACGAGCAGTACTTC
NA	few	TRBJ1-5	TRBV9	CASNSGNSNQPQHF	TGTGCCAGCAATTCAGGGAATAGCAATCAGCCCCAGCATTTT
TRBD1	NA	TRBJ1-1	TRBV9	CASSGTGGKEAFF	TGTGCCAGCAGCGGGACAGGGGGCAAGGAAGCTTTCTTT
NA	NA	TRBJ2-7	TRBV2	CASRTSTASYEQYF	TGTGCCAGCAGAACTAGTACGGCCTCCTACGAGCAGTACTTC
TRBD2	few	TRBJ2-1	TRBV7-2	CASRLAGGPLYNEQFF	TGTGCCAGCCGACTAGCGGGAGGGCCTCTCTACAATGAGCAGTTCTTC
NA	NA	TRBJ2-1	TRBV7-9	CASSYGTINEQFF	TGTGCCAGCAGTTACGGGACAATCAATGAGCAGTTCTTC
NA	NA	TRBJ1-1	TRBV13	CASSLVVNTEAFF	TGTGCCAGCAGCTTAGTCGTGAACACTGAAGCTTTCTTT
NA	NA	TRBJ1-3	TRBV9	CASSVSGAGNTIYF	TGTGCCAGCAGCGTTTCAGGGGCTGGAAACACCATATATTTT
NA	NA	TRBJ2-7	TRBV5-1	CASSLVEGTPSEQYF	TGCGCCAGCAGCTTGGTGGAGGGGACTCCCAGCGAGCAGTACTTC
TRBD2	once	TRBJ2-4	TRBV18	CASSPPVLAGLAKNIQYF	TGTGCCAGCTCACCACCAGTGTTAGCGGGTCTAGCCAAAAACATTCAGTACTTC
TRBD1	NA	TRBJ1-6	TRBV18	CASSPRDSDNSPLHF	TGTGCCAGCTCACCACGGGACAGCGATAATTCACCCCTCCACTTT
TRBD2	once	TRBJ2-1	TRBV27	CASSSGLAGYNEQFF	TGTGCCAGCAGTTCCGGACTAGCGGGCTACAATGAGCAGTTCTTC
TRBD1	NA	TRBJ2-5	TRBV19	CASSTAGGIETQYF	TGTGCCAGTAGTACGGCAGGGGGCATAGAGACCCAGTACTTC
TRBD1	NA	TRBJ1-1	TRBV10-2	CASSDRDRGVNTEAFF	TGCGCCAGCAGTGACCGGGACAGAGGCGTGAACACTGAAGCTTTCTTT
TRBD2	NA	TRBJ2-5	TRBV7-9	CASTFGGTSGTETQYF	TGTGCCAGCACCTTCGGGGGGACTAGCGGGACAGAGACCCAGTACTTC
TRBD1	NA	TRBJ2-5	TRBV5-4	CASSLKGAETQYF	TGTGCCAGCAGTCTTAAGGGGGCAGAGACCCAGTACTTC
NA	NA	TRBJ1-2	TRBV5-6	CASSLHGGTYGYTF	TGTGCCAGCAGCTTGCACGGGGGTACGTATGGCTACACCTTC
NA	NA	TRBJ1-2	TRBV30	CAWSIGGDGYTF	TGTGCCTGGTCTATAGGAGGGGATGGCTACACCTTC
TRBD1	NA	TRBJ1-2	TRBV7-2	CASSLDRGNYGYTF	TGTGCCAGCAGCCTCGACAGGGGGAACTATGGCTACACCTTC
NA	NA	TRBJ2-2	TRBV6-1	CASSEVEGRGTGELFF	TGTGCCAGCAGTGAAGTGGAAGGAAGGGGCACCGGGGAGCTGTTTTTT
TRBD1	few	TRBJ2-1	TRBV27	CASSLRDRDPEQFF	TGTGCCAGCAGCCTCCGGGACAGGGATCCTGAGCAGTTCTTC
TRBD2	few	TRBJ2-7	TRBV19	CASSIVTTGTSAYEQYF	TGTGCCAGTAGTATAGTTACGACCGGGACTAGCGCCTACGAGCAGTACTTC
TRBD1	NA	TRBJ2-1	TRBV2	CASRDRVTYNEQFF	TGTGCCAGCAGGGACAGGGTTACCTACAATGAGCAGTTCTTC
NA	NA	TRBJ2-7	TRBV29-1	CSVGGEGPRPFYEQYF	TGCAGCGTTGGTGGAGAGGGTCCAAGGCCTTTCTACGAGCAGTACTTC
NA	NA	TRBJ2-2	TRBV7-2	CASSLVANTGELFF	TGTGCCAGCAGCTTAGTAGCGAACACCGGGGAGCTGTTTTTT
NA	NA	TRBJ1-5	TRBV15	CATSRGGLVSNQPQHF	TGTGCCACCAGCAGGGGGGGGTTGGTCAGCAATCAGCCCCAGCATTTT
TRBD1	NA	TRBJ1-4	TRBV5-1	CASSQTQGNNEKLFF	TGCGCCAGCAGCCAAACACAGGGGAATAATGAAAAACTGTTTTTT
TRBD1	NA	TRBJ2-3	TRBV30	CAWSVRGQDSTDTQYF	TGTGCCTGGAGTGTACGGGGACAGGACTCCACAGATACGCAGTATTTT
NA	NA	TRBJ1-1	TRBV19	CASSSVNTEAFF	TGTGCCAGTAGTTCGGTGAACACTGAAGCTTTCTTT
TRBD1	NA	TRBJ1-4	TRBV28	CASTLGGTGGEKLFF	TGTGCCAGCACCCTGGGAGGGACAGGGGGTGAAAAACTGTTTTTT
NA	once	TRBJ1-1	TRBV7-9	CASSLNNRGTEAFF	TGTGCCAGCAGCTTAAATAATAGGGGCACTGAAGCTTTCTTT
NA	NA	TRBJ1-1	TRBV10-3	CAIMRTDGTEAFF	TGTGCCATCATGCGGACAGACGGCACTGAAGCTTTCTTT
TRBD1	NA	TRBJ2-2	TRBV19	CASSPRQGASTGELFF	TGTGCCAGTAGTCCTCGACAGGGGGCGAGCACCGGGGAGCTGTTTTTT
TRBD1	NA	TRBJ1-6	TRBV6-5	CASSYGTGPNSPLHF	TGTGCCAGCAGTTATGGGACAGGGCCCAATTCACCCCTCCACTTT